This T cell receptor (beta chain) originates from a study of blood T cells in healthy people across ages. General study points: Higher diversity and more naive CD4+ cells were features of long-lived donors, compared to aged donors.

A remark on this clonotype: Antigen: not known.

The CDR3 loop spans 16 amino acids. V dropped 5 bases and J dropped 5; count of bases not matched to a gene: 10. Together with a sample-barcoded 5' primer, a J-beta primer mix was included in a second PCR lasting about 6 to 11 cycles. TCRdb reprocessed the 5' RACE reads with MiXCR, giving one entry per CDR3 protein. The data show 540,000 or so distinct CDR3 sequences, about 24% seen once. These data also formed part of another study, on T cells of mothers and their children. As that study records: The donor cohort consisted of a few healthy Caucasian mothers and their six children.

The V and J genes are TRBV12-3 or TRBV12-4 and TRBJ2-2; 8 bases are shared with TRBD2. Sequencing input: blood. The receptor was derived from a boy aged 5-17 years in good health. In DNA, the CDR3 is TGTGCCAGCAGTCTTGGGCCAGCGGGAGTGACCGGGGAGCTGTTTTTT. Its translation is CASSLGPAGVTGELFF.